The rows below give T cell receptor beta chains drawn from one sample of a study of blood T cell repertoires in COVID-19. Assay: immunoSEQ multiplex PCR; the TCRdb copy retains only in-frame clones and omits some. Of roughly 440,000 clones listed, about 91% are singletons. The sample was peripheral blood. The receptor source for this set is a woman aged 50 to 60 with COVID-19, enrolled during active disease. CDR3s include the opening cysteine and the closing phenylalanine or tryptophan. Fields, in order: clone size, D gene, J gene, V gene, CDR3 DNA, CDR3 protein. A D gene is named only where the DNA matches it firmly. Rows may omit the clone size; those that give it use once, few, many or a size class.

>-|TRBD1|TRBJ2-5|TRBV5-4
TGTGCCAGCAGCTCTACCTTGGGACAGGGTACCGAGACCCAGTACTTC
CASSSTLGQGTETQYF
>-|TRBD1|TRBJ1-6|TRBV5-6
TGTGCCAGCAGCTTGGCGACAGGGACCGGCAATAATTCACCCCTCCACTTT
CASSLATGTGNNSPLHF
>few|-|TRBJ1-5|TRBV5-6
TGTGCCAGCAGCTTTAGGACAACTGTGGGTCAGCCCCAGCATTTT
CASSFRTTVGQPQHF
>-|TRBD2|TRBJ2-7|TRBV2
TGTGCCAGCAGTGGTGGGGGGGGAGGCGAGCAGTACTTC
CASSGGGGGEQYF
>-|TRBD1|TRBJ1-1|TRBV19
TGTGCCAGTACCGCGGACAGGGGGCCCGGGCGTCACACTGAAGCTTTCTTT
CASTADRGPGRHTEAFF
>-|TRBD2|TRBJ2-3|TRBV6-1
TGTGCCAGCAGTGAAGGGGCTAGCGGGGGCCGCACAGATACGCAGTATTTT
CASSEGASGGRTDTQYF
>-|-|TRBJ2-7|TRBV30
TGTGCCTGGAGTGCTTGGACAGCCTACGAGCAGTACTTC
CAWSAWTAYEQYF
>-|TRBD1|TRBJ1-2|TRBV5-5
TGTGCCAGCAGCTTGGCCCCCGACAGGGGGGTTTATGGCTACACCTTC
CASSLAPDRGVYGYTF
>-|TRBD1|TRBJ1-4|TRBV7-9
TGTGCCAGCAGCTTCGAGGGGGCCCCGTTTTTT
CASSFEGAPFF
>-|TRBD1|TRBJ1-4|TRBV6-5
TGTGCCAGCAGTTACGGTACAGGGGGGAATGAAAAACTGTTTTTT
CASSYGTGGNEKLFF